This T cell receptor beta chain stems from a study of T cells in localized non-small cell lung cancer. CDR1 is SGHAT, CDR2 FQNNGV, per germline. This CDR3 has 17 amino acids. V shed 1 base, J shed 4 bases, and the junction held 5 bases outside the gene matches. TCRdb's table, derived via immunoSEQ multiplex PCR, lists solely in-frame clones and lacks some. The sample yields 40,000 to 60,000 clones, 81% seen once. V is TRBV11-2 and J is TRBJ2-1; 12 nucleotides line up with TRBD2. The sequenced sample was peripheral blood mononuclear cells, obtained before any cancer treatment. This TCR came from a man aged 35 to 69 with stage III lung adenocarcinoma. CDR3 sequence: CASSLVRGLAGYNEQFF. The CDR3 nucleotides are TGTGCCAGCAGCTTAGTAAGAGGACTAGCGGGGTACAATGAGCAGTTCTTC.